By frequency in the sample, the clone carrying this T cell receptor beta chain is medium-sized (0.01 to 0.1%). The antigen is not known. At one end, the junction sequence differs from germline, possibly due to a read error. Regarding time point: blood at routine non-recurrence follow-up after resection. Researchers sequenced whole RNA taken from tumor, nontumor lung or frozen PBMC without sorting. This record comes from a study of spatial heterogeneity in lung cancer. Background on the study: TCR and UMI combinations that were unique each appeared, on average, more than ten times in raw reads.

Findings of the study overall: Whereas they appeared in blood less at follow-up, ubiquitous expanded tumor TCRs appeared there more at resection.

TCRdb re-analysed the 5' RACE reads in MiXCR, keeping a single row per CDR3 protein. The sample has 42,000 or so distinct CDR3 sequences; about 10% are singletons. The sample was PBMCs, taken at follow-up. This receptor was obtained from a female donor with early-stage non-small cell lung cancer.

In DNA form, the CDR3 reads TGTGCCAGCTCACCGGGGGCCTCCAACGAGCAGTACTTC. Translating gives CASSPGASNEQYF. This chain joins TRBV18 and TRBJ2-7; possible D gene TRBD1, 6 bases. Germline V gene sequence: CDR1 KGHSH, CDR2 LQKENI. CDR3 length equals 13 residues. Full variable domain (missing parts from reference TRBV18 and TRBJ2-7): NAGVMQNPRHLVRRRGQEARLRCSPMKGHSHVYWYRQLPEEGLKFMVYLQKENIIDESGMPKERFSAEFPKEGPSILRIQQVVRGDSAAYFCASSPGASNEQYFGPGTRLTVT.